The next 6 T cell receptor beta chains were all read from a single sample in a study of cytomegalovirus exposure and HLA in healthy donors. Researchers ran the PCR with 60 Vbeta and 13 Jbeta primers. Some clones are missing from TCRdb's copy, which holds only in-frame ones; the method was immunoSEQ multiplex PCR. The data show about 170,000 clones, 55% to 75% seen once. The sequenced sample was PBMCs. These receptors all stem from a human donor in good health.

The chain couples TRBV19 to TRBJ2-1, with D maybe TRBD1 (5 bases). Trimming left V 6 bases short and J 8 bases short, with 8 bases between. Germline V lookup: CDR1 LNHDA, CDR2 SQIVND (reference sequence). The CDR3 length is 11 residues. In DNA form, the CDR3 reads TGTGCCAGTAGCCTCAGGGATGAGCAGTTCTTC. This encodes CASSLRDEQFF.

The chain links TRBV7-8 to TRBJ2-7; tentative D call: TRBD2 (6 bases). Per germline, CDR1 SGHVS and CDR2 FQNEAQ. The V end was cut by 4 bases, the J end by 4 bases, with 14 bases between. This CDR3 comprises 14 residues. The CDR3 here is CASSSTGTYYEQYF. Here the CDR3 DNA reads TGTGCCAGCAGCTCCACCGGGACTTATTACGAGCAGTACTTC.

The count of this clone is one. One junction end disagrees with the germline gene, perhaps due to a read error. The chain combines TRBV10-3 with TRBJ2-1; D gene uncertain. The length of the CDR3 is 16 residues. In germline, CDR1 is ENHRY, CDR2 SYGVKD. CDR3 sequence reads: CAISESIATSFNEQFF. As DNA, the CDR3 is TGTGCCATCAGTGAGTCGATCGCGACTTCCTTCAATGAGCAGTTCTTC.

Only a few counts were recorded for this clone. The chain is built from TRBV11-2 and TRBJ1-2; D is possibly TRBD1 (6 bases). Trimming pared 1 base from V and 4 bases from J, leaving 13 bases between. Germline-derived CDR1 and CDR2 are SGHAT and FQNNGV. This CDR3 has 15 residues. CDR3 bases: TGTGCCAGCAGCTTAGGGGGGACACCTTTCTATGGCTACACCTTC. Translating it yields CASSLGGTPFYGYTF.

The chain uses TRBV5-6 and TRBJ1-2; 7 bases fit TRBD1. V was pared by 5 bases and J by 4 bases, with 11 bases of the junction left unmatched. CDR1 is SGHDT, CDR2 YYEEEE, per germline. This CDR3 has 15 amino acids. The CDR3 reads CASRHGTVGSYGYTF. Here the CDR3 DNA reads TGTGCCAGCAGACACGGGACAGTAGGATCCTATGGCTACACCTTC.

The CDR3 nucleotides are TGTGCCAGCAGCTTAGCCCCTAGCGGGGGGGCAGGTGATACGCAGTATTTT. Its translation is CASSLAPSGGAGDTQYF. V is TRBV7-2 and J is TRBJ2-3; TRBD2 matches at 12 bases. The CDR3 consists of 17 residues. The trim removed 0 bases at V and 6 bases at J, leaving 7 bases unmatched. In germline, CDR1 is SGHTA, CDR2 FQGNSA.